These T cell receptor beta chains were read from a single sample in a study of T-cell reconstitution after alpha-beta-depleted transplantation in children. From the PCR reads, TCRdb called clonotypes with MiXCR, one entry per CDR3 protein. There are hundreds of thousands of distinct CDR3 sequences in the sample; around 17% occur only once, and approximately 1% lies in the top ten. The sequencing used PBMCs from the stem cell graft donor, collected from the stem cell graft. These receptors all stem from a human donor who donated a stem cell graft to a child with acute myeloid leukemia. CDR3s include the opening cysteine and the closing phenylalanine or tryptophan.

cdr3_length v_call cdr3_aa
15 TRBV12-3/TRBV12-4 CASSVPGQAVYEQFF
14 TRBV29-1 CSAEFLGDGDTQYF
12 TRBV12-3/TRBV12-4 CASSFDTGELFF
12 TRBV12-3/TRBV12-4 CASSLGTQGYTF
14 TRBV5-6 CASSLAGRSGELFF
15 TRBV7-9 CASHAGEGPSYEQFF
20 TRBV20-1 CSARVRGQSGGRESTDTQYF
12 TRBV29-1 CSVVTGNTEAFF
15 TRBV6-1 CASSPIGVGKETQYF
12 TRBV29-1 CSVEQDLGTQYF
13 TRBV25-1 CATRQGMMREQFF
15 TRBV3-1 CASSPSAGGPKTQYF
13 TRBV7-9 CASIGTGDNEQFF
12 TRBV20-1 CSATGQDQPQHF
13 TRBV29-1 CSVAARITAPTYF
13 TRBV7-2 CASSPSGPYGYTF
15 TRBV7-2 CASSLGRGSQETQYF
18 TRBV20-1 CSALPGTGGFVGNQPQHF
16 TRBV5-1 CASSNNPSVGTGELFF
15 TRBV20-1 CSARGRQGGGNTIYF
15 TRBV6-1 CASSTERGRTGELFF
18 TRBV15 CATSSFGRGERDNEKLFF
14 TRBV5-1 CASSLRTDDEKLFF
11 TRBV20-1 CSASHGSEAFF
14 TRBV30 CAWSVYPGDYGYTF
14 TRBV5-1 CASERLSNTGELFF
16 TRBV20-1 CSARGAAGEAKNIQYF
14 TRBV7-2 CASSRTAVGYELYF
15 TRBV7-9 CASSLEGTGSYVQHF
15 TRBV4-1 CASSQDARSGNTIYF
15 TRBV4-1 CASSQEPVRDTEAFF
15 TRBV18 CASSPLDSSNTEAFF
15 TRBV12-3/TRBV12-4 CASRRTSGGLNEQFF
15 TRBV4-1 CASSQATGGNTEAFF
16 TRBV20-1 CSARETLAGGTGELFF
14 TRBV29-1 CSVERDDGTGELFF
14 TRBV20-1 CSARDLGRGDTQYF
14 TRBV12-3/TRBV12-4 CASRDGWGKEKLFF
17 TRBV7-8 CASSLRRFQSLSYEQYF
13 TRBV20-1 CSARTGNRNEQFF
14 TRBV29-1 CSVEGPGRPDTQYF
17 TRBV20-1 CSAAPSGTGWASEGAFF
18 TRBV12-3/TRBV12-4 CASSLSLDSLHPGQPQHF
15 TRBV25-1 CASSVAGGLLLEQFF